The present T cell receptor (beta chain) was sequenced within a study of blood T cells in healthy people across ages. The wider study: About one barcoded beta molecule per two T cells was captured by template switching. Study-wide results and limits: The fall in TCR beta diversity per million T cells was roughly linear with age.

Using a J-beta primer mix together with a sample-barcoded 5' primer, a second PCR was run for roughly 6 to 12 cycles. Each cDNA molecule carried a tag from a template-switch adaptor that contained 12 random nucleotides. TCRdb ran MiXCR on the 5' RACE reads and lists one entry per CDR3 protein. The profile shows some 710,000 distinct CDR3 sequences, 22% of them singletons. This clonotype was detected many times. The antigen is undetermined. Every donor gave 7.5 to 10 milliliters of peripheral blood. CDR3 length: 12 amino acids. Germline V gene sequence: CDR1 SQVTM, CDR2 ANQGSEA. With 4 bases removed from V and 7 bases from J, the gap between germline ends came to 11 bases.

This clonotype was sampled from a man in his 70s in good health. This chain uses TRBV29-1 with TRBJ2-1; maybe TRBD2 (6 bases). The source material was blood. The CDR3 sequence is CSVGLLANEQFF. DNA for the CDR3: TGCAGCGTTGGGTTACTAGCTAATGAGCAGTTCTTC.